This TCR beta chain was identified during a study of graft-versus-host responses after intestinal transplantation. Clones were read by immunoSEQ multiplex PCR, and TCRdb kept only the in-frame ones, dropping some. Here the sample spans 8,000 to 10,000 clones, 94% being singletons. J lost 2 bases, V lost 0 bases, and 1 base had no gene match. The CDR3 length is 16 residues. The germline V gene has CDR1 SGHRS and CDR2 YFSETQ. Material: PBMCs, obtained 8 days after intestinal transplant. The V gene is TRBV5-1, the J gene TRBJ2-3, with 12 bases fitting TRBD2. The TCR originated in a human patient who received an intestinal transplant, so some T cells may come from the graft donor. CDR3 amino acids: CASSLGLAGATDTQYF. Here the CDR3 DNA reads TGCGCCAGCAGCTTGGGACTAGCGGGGGCCACAGATACGCAGTATTTT.